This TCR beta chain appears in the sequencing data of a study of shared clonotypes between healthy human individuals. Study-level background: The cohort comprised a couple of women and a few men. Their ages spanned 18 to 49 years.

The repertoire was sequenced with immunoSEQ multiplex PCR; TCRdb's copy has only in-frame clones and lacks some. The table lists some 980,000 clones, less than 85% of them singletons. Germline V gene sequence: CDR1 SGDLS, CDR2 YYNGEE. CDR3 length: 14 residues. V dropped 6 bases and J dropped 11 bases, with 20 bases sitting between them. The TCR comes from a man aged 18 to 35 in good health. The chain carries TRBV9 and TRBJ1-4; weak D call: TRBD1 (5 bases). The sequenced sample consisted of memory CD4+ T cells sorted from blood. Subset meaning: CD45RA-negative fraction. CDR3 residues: CASTSGGRRCKLFF. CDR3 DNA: TGTGCCAGCACCAGCGGGGGGAGGAGGTGTAAACTGTTTTTT. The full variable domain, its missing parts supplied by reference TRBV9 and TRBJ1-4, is DSGVTQTPKHLITATGQRVTLRCSPRSGDLSVYWYQQSLDQGLQFLIQYYNGEERAKGNILERFSAQQFPDLHSELNLSSLELGDSALYFCASTSGGRRCKLFFGSGTQLSVL.